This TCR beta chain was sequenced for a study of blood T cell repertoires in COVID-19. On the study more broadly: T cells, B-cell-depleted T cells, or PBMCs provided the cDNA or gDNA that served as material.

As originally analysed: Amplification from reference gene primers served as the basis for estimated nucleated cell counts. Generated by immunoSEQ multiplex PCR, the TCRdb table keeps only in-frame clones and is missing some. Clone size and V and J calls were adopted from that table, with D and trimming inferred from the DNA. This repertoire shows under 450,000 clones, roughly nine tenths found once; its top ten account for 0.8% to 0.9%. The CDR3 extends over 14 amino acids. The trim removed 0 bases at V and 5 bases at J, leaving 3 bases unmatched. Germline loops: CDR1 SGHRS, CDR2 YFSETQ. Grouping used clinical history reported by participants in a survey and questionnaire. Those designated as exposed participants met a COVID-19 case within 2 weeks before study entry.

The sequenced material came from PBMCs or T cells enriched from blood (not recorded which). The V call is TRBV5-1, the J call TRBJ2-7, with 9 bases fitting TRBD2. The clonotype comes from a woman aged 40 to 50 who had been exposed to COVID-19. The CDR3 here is CASSLVPSGDEQYF. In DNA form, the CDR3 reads TGCGCCAGCAGCTTGGTTCCTAGCGGGGACGAGCAGTACTTC.